Shown below are 18 T cell receptor beta chains from a single sample sequenced in a study of graft-versus-host responses after intestinal transplantation. For these receptors, no antigen is known. Method: immunoSEQ multiplex PCR; TCRdb's copy keeps in-frame clones and lacks some. There are 70,000 to 95,000 clones in the sample; just under 95% occur only once, and about 1% lies in the top ten. The specimen was unstimulated CD8+ T cells sorted from spleen or lymph node cells, collected before transplant. Receptor source: a human donor who was the organ donor for an intestinal transplant.

This chain connects TRBV7-9 to TRBJ2-1; 8 bases map to TRBD1. The trim removed 0 bases at V and 2 bases at J, leaving 9 bases unmatched. Germline loops: CDR1 SEHNR, CDR2 FQNEAQ (reference sequence). This CDR3 spans 18 amino acids. CDR3 region: CASSLARLGQDAYNEQFF. Written as DNA, the CDR3 is TGTGCCAGCAGCTTAGCGAGGCTGGGACAGGACGCCTACAATGAGCAGTTCTTC. Variable domain in full (rest from reference TRBV7-9 and TRBJ2-1): DTGVSQNPRHKITKRGQNVTFRCDPISEHNRLYWYRQTLGQGPEFLTYFQNEAQLEKSRLLSDRFSAERPKGSFSTLEIQRTEQGDSAMYLCASSLARLGQDAYNEQFFGPGTRLTVL.

This chain links TRBV19 with TRBJ2-1, with D tentatively TRBD2 (6 bases). Between the trimmed V and J ends, which lost 3 bases and 0 bases, there was a span of 9 bases. The germline gives CDR1 LNHDA, CDR2 SQIVND (reference sequence). This CDR3 is 15 amino acids long. CDR3 in DNA: TGTGCCAGTAGTATTGAGGAGGGCTCCTACAATGAGCAGTTCTTC. This gives the protein CASSIEEGSYNEQFF.

The rearrangement joins TRBV25-1 to TRBJ1-2, with D hard to call. Germline V gene lookup returns CDR1 MGHDK and CDR2 SYGVNS. The CDR3 runs 13 residues. V was cut by 6 bases and J by 2 bases, with 10 bases left in between. DNA for the CDR3: TGTGCCAGCAGCATCCAGGAAAACTATGGCTACACCTTC. Amino acids: CASSIQENYGYTF.

The chain combines TRBV27 with TRBJ2-5; D remains ambiguous. The closer fit of TRBJ2-7 to the DNA end suggests the J call may be wrong. Germline CDR1 MNHEY, CDR2 SMNVEV (reference sequence). This CDR3 is built from 14 residues. The CDR3 nucleotides are TGTGCCAGCAGTTCATATACGAGCTCCTACGAGCAGTACTTC. Translation gives CASSSYTSSYEQYF.

V gene TRBV6-5 combines with J gene TRBJ2-1; 7 positions match TRBD2. The CDR3 runs to 15 residues. The J segment lost 6 bases and the V segment lost 0 bases, leaving 5 bases of the junction unmatched. Germline V lookup: CDR1 MNHEY, CDR2 SVGAGI. CDR3 bases: TGTGCCAGCAGTTACTCTGGGGGAGGGTCCAATGAGCAGTTCTTC. It yields the protein CASSYSGGGSNEQFF.

This chain links TRBV11-2 with TRBJ2-5, with D perhaps TRBD2 (6 bases). The J call may be wrong; the DNA end is better matched by TRBJ2-7. Germline-derived CDR1 and CDR2 are SGHAT and FQNNGV. This CDR3 is built from 15 residues. The CDR3 region is CASSFGDWTPYEQYF. In DNA form, the CDR3 reads TGTGCCAGCAGCTTCGGGGACTGGACCCCCTACGAGCAGTACTTC.

The V and J genes are TRBV27 and TRBJ2-7; 8 nucleotides match TRBD1. Germline-derived CDR1 and CDR2 are MNHEY and SMNVEV (reference sequence). The CDR3 length is 14 residues. With 3 bases clipped from V and 5 bases from J, the junction kept 6 bases outside the gene matches. As DNA, the CDR3 is TGTGCCAGCAGTTTCCGGCAGGGGGCCAACGAGCAGTACTTC. As protein: CASSFRQGANEQYF.

The chain has TRBV15 and TRBJ2-6; D is unresolved. With 5 bases removed from V and 0 bases from J, the gap between germline ends came to 11 bases. Germline values: CDR1 LNHNV, CDR2 YYDKDF (reference sequence). The CDR3 runs 16 residues. The CDR3 DNA reads TGTGCCACCAGCCGCCCACAAGTCTCTGGGGCCAACGTCCTGACTTTC. Translated: CATSRPQVSGANVLTF.

This clone was observed a single time. This chain uses TRBV29-1 with TRBJ2-5; 8 positions agree with TRBD1. V was pared by 3 bases and J by 9 bases, with 12 bases of the junction left unmatched. From germline, CDR1 is SQVTM and CDR2 ANQGSEA. The CDR3 runs to 14 residues. CDR3 loop: CSVEGTGPRGAQYF. CDR3 coding DNA: TGCAGCGTTGAGGGGACAGGTCCTAGGGGGGCCCAGTACTTC.

Concerning this clone: This specimen includes other DNA sequences encoding the same CDR3. V and J are TRBV4-1 and TRBJ1-4; 7 nucleotides align to TRBD1. The V gene end was trimmed by 6 bases and the J gene end by 8 bases; junction bases not matched to a gene: 3. Germline V CDR1 and CDR2: MGHRA, YSYEKL. This CDR3 contains 12 residues. The CDR3 sequence is CASRGGWEKLFF. The CDR3 DNA reads as TGCGCCAGCAGAGGGGGCTGGGAAAAACTGTTTTTT.

V is TRBV11-2 and J is TRBJ2-5; a weak D match, TRBD2 (6 bases). V lost 7 bases, J lost 5 bases, and 17 bases lay in between. Germline-derived CDR1 and CDR2 are SGHAT and FQNNGV. The CDR3 is made up of 14 amino acids. CDR3 loop: CASTSREAGETQYF. The CDR3 bases are TGTGCCAGCACCTCAAGGGAGGCCGGGGAGACCCAGTACTTC.

Comments on this clone: Germline and junction disagree at one end, which may indicate a read error. The gene calls are TRBV5-4 and TRBJ2-3, with D possibly matching TRBD2 (6 bases). The CDR3 is 16 amino acids. Per the germline V gene, CDR1 is SGHNT and CDR2 is YYREEE (reference sequence). The CDR3 here is CASNLGRGLSTDTQYF. The CDR3 region has the DNA TGTGCCAGCAACTTGGGGCGGGGCCTTAGCACAGATACGCAGTATTTT.

The CDR3 DNA reads TGTGCCAGCAGCCGACTAGTCCTTACCTACGAGCAGTACTTC. It translates to CASSRLVLTYEQYF. The chain links TRBV7-8 to TRBJ2-7, with D possibly being TRBD2 (6 bases). From germline, CDR1 is SGHVS and CDR2 FQNEAQ. The CDR3 is 14 amino acids. V lost 5 bases, J lost 2 bases, and 13 bases lay in between.

The V gene is TRBV19, the J gene TRBJ1-5, with TRBD1 identical over 8 bases. V shed 7 bases and J 3 bases; nucleotides not matched to a gene: 11. Germline-derived CDR1 and CDR2 are LNHDA and SQIVND (reference sequence). The CDR3 consists of 16 residues. As DNA, the CDR3 is TGTGCCAGTATTAAAGACAGGGGCTCGCTCAATCAGCCCCAGCATTTT. This sequence encodes CASIKDRGSLNQPQHF.

The V and J genes are TRBV11-2 and TRBJ2-7, with 9 bases aligning to TRBD2. V was pared by 1 base and J by 4 bases, with 2 bases of the junction left unmatched. The CDR3 extends over 14 amino acids. Looked up from germline, CDR1 is SGHAT and CDR2 is FQNNGV. CDR3 nucleotide sequence: TGTGCCAGCAGCTTAGGGGGACTAGCTTACGAGCAGTACTTC. Amino acids: CASSLGGLAYEQYF.

The rearrangement joins TRBV7-3 to TRBJ2-1, with D perhaps matching TRBD1 (6 bases). CDR3 length equals 13 residues. Germline CDR1 SGHTA, CDR2 FQGTGA. The V end lost 4 bases, the J end lost 8 bases, and 12 bases lay between the germline ends. The CDR3 reads CASSSTGWDEQFF. The CDR3 DNA is TGTGCCAGCAGCTCCACAGGGTGGGATGAGCAGTTCTTC.

The V call is TRBV18, the J call TRBJ2-7; D perhaps matches TRBD1 (6 bases). This CDR3 comprises 12 residues. CDR1 and CDR2 (germline): KGHSH, LQKENI. Trimming cost V 6 bases and J 5 bases, with 11 bases left between them. CDR3 sequence: CASSDQGNEQYF. DNA for the CDR3: TGTGCCAGCTCCGACCAGGGGAACGAGCAGTACTTC.

The count of this clone is one. The chain combines TRBV19 with TRBJ2-7; TRBD1 aligns across 9 bases. Germline CDR1 and CDR2: LNHDA and SQIVND (reference sequence). The V gene end was trimmed by 7 bases and the J gene end by 4 bases; junction bases not matched to a gene: 11. CDR3 length: 15 residues. The CDR3 coding sequence is TGTGCCAGTACTGGGCCGGGACAGGGCCCTTACGAGCAGTACTTC. Amino acid sequence: CASTGPGQGPYEQYF. Together with reference TRBV19 and TRBJ2-7, the CDR3 gives the full variable domain: DGGITQSPKYLFRKEGQNVTLSCEQNLNHDAMYWYRQDPGQGLRLIYYSQIVNDFQKGDIAEGYSVSREKKESFPLTVTSAQKNPTAFYLCASTGPGQGPYEQYFGPGTRLTVT.